The TCR beta chain under discussion was sequenced for a study of T cell responses to AZD1222 COVID-19 vaccine. Looking at the study overall: Pooling was applied to second doses at about 4 or about 12 weeks. Study observations and caveats: Most donors were white British, females outnumbered males, and clonal diversity was possibly underestimated. Nearly half of spike-specific TCRs reportedly target variant regions that are unmutated in the B.1.351 and B.1.1.7 variants. When two AZD1222 doses had been given, Spike-specific TCR breadth and depth rose.

This clone was picked up a small number of times. The antigen remains undetermined. Profiling relied on immunoSEQ multiplex PCR, and the TCRdb table lists in-frame clones only, not all of them. The profile shows 100,000 to 150,000 clones, 75% to 95% of them singletons. The CDR3 covers 15 residues. Germline CDR1 reads LNHDA; CDR2 reads SQIVND (reference sequence). Trimming at V came to 9 bases and at J to 5 bases, leaving 7 bases not matched to a gene. The V and J genes are TRBV19 and TRBJ2-1; 13 bases line up with TRBD2. This sample comprised peripheral blood, obtained on day 0 of AZD1222 vaccination. This receptor was identified in an adult in good health. The CDR3 protein is CASSTSGRSHNEQFF. The CDR3 nucleotides are TGTGCCAGCTCGACTAGCGGGAGGTCCCACAATGAGCAGTTCTTC.